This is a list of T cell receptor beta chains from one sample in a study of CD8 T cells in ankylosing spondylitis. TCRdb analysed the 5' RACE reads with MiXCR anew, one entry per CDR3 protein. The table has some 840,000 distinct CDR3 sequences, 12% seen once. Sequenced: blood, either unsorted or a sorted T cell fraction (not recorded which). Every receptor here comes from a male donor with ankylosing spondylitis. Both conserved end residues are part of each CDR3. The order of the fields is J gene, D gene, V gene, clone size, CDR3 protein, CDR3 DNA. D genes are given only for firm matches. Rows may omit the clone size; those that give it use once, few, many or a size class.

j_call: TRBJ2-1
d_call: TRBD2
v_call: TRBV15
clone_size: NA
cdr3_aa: CATSRAPFAGGPDRNEQFF
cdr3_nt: TGTGCCACCAGCAGAGCTCCTTTCGCGGGGGGGCCAGATCGCAATGAGCAGTTCTTC

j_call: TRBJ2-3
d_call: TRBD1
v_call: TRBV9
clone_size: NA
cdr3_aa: CASSVSPTGIGTDTQYF
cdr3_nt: TGTGCCAGCAGCGTTTCTCCGACAGGGATCGGCACAGATACGCAGTATTTT

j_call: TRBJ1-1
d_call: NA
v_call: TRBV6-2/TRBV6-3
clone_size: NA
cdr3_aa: CASSYDPTGTEAFF
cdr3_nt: TGTGCCAGCAGTTATGACCCCACGGGCACTGAAGCTTTCTTT

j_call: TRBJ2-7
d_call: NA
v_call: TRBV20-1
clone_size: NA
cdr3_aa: CSAPNGSPYEQYF
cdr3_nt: TGCAGTGCTCCGAATGGGTCTCCTTACGAGCAGTACTTC

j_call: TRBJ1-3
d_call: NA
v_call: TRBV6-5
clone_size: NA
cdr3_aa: CASSSTTQTGNTIYF
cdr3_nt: TGTGCCAGCAGTTCCACGACTCAGACTGGAAACACCATATATTTT

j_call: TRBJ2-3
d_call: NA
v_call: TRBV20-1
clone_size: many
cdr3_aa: CSTSIRAGDTQYF
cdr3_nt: TGCAGTACCTCTATCAGGGCCGGCGATACGCAGTATTTT

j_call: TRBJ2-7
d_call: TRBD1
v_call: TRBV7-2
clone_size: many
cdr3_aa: CASSLAGTGAYEQYF
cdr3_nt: TGTGCCAGCAGCTTAGCAGGGACAGGGGCCTACGAGCAGTACTTC

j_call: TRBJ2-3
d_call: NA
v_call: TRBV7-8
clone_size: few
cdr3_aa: CASSLDLSQTQYF
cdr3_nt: TGTGCCAGCAGCTTAGACCTCAGCCAGACGCAGTATTTT

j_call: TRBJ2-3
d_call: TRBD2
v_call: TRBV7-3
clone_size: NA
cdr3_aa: CASSYRPGGGTDTQYF
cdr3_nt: TGTGCCAGCAGCTATCGCCCGGGGGGGGGCACAGATACGCAGTATTTT

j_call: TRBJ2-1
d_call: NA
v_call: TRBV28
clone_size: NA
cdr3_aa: CASSRPFAYNEQFF
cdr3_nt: TGTGCCTCATCTCGGCCGTTCGCATACAATGAGCAGTTCTTC

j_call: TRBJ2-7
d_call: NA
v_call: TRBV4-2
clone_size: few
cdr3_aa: CASSHSGSSYEQYF
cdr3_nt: TGTGCCAGCAGCCATAGCGGCAGCTCCTACGAGCAGTACTTC

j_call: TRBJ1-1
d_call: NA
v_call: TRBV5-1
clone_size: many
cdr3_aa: CASSAGHQTEAFF
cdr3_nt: TGCGCCAGCAGCGCGGGACACCAGACTGAAGCTTTCTTT

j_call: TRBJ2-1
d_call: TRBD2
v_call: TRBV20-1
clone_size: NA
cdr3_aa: CSASVAGGTNEQFF
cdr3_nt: TGCAGTGCTAGCGTAGCGGGGGGGACCAATGAGCAGTTCTTC

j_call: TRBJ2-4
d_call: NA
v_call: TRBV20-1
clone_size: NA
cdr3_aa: CSASGPKNIQYF
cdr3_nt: TGCAGTGCTAGCGGTCCCAAAAACATTCAGTACTTC

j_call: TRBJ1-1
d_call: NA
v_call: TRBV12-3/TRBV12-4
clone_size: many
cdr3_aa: CASSLSANTEAFF
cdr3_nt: TGTGCCAGCAGTTTATCAGCGAACACTGAAGCTTTCTTT

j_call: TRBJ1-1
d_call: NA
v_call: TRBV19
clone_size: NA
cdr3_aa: CASTNLLGSGVTEAFF
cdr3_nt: TGTGCCAGTACCAACTTACTGGGGTCAGGGGTCACTGAAGCTTTCTTT

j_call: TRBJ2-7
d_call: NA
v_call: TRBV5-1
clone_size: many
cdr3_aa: CASSSNRDSYEQYF
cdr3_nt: TGCGCCAGCAGCTCTAACAGGGACTCCTACGAGCAGTACTTC

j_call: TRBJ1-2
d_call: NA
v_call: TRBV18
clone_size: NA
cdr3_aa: CASSPLSRDYGYTF
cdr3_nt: TGTGCCAGCTCACCACTCTCCAGGGACTATGGCTACACCTTC

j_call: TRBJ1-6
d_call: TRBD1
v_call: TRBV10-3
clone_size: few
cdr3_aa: CAISETGGEASLHF
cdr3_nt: TGTGCCATCAGTGAGACAGGGGGAGAAGCATCCCTCCACTTT

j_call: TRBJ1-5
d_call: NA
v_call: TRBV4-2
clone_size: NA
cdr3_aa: CASSSGRGPNNQPQHF
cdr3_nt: TGTGCCAGCAGTTCCGGGAGGGGACCGAACAATCAGCCCCAGCATTTT